The clone carrying this T cell receptor (beta chain) was recorded at least ten times. The antigen remains undetermined. There are 13 residues in the CDR3. Trimming removed 10 bases from V and 2 bases from J, with 14 bases in between. CDR1 ENHRY and CDR2 SYGVKD come from the germline V gene. The data stem from a study of blood T cells in healthy people across ages. The authors ran a second PCR of about 6 to 12 cycles using a sample-barcoded 5' primer and a J-beta primer mix. Carrying 12 random nucleotides, a template-switch adaptor labeled each individual cDNA molecule. TCRdb re-analysed the 5' RACE reads in MiXCR, keeping a single row per CDR3 protein. The profile shows 1.5 million to 2 million distinct CDR3 sequences, approximately 30% of them singletons. Study results and limitations: Possibly confounding the expanded clonotype changes was the fact that donor CMV status was unknown. Higher diversity and more naive CD4+ cells were features of long-lived donors, compared to aged donors.

Approximately 9 milliliters of peripheral blood were drawn from each donor into EDTA-treated tubes. This clonotype was obtained from a woman in her 30s in good health. The specimen was blood. This chain uses TRBV10-3 with TRBJ2-5; tentative D call: TRBD1 (5 bases). The CDR3 DNA reads as TGTGCCACCGGACAAGACCAACAAGAGACCCAGTACTTC. As protein: CATGQDQQETQYF.